This TCR beta chain was recovered during a study of immune evolution from preneoplasia to lung adenocarcinoma. V lost 0 bases and J 2 bases, leaving 8 bases between the germline ends. Per the germline V gene, CDR1 is SGHAT and CDR2 is FQNNGV. This CDR3 is 14 amino acids long. TCRdb's copy holds only in-frame clones and misses some; the assay was immunoSEQ multiplex PCR. The top ten hold about 17% of the sample, which has 3,500 to 4,000 clones, roughly 81% seen once. Premalignant or tumor cells were enriched by macro-dissection after pathologic assessment. General study results and limits: Later-stage lesions appeared to have more T cells, more diversity, less clonality.

Of note for this clone: As yet, its antigen is unknown.

The source material was FFPE minimally invasive lung adenocarcinoma tissue. The chain joins TRBV11-2 to TRBJ2-7; D unclear. The receptor comes from a person aged 55-79 years with lung adenocarcinoma. The CDR3 loop reads CASSLEQWAYEQYF. The CDR3 nucleotides are TGTGCCAGCAGCTTAGAACAGTGGGCCTACGAGCAGTACTTC.